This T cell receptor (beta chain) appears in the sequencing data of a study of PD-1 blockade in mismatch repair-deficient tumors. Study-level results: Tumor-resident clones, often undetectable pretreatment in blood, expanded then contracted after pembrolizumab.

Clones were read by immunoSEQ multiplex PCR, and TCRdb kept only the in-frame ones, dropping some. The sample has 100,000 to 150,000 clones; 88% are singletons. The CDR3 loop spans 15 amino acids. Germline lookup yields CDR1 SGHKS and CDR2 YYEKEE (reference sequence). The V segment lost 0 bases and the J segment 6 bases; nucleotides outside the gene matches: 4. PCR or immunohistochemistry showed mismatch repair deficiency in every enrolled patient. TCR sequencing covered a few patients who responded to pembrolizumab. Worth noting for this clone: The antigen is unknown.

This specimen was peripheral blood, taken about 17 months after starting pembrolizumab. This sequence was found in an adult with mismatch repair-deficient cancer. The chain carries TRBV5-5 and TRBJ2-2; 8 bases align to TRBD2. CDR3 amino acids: CASSLGLAGPGELFF. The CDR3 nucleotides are TGTGCCAGCAGCTTGGGTCTAGCGGGTCCCGGGGAGCTGTTTTTT.